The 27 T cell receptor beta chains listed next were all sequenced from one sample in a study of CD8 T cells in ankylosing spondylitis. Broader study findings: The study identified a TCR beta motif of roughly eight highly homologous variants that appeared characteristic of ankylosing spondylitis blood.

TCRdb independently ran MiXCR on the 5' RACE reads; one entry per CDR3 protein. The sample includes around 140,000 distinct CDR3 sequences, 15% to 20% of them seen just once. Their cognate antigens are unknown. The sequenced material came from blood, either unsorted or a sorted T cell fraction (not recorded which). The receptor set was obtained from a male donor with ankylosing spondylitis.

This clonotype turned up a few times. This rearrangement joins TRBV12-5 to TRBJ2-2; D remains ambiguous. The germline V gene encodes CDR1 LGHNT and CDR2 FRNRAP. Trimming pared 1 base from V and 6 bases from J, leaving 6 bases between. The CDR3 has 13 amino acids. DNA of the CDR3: TGTGCTAGTGGTTTGGGACCCCCCGGGGAGCTGTTTTTT. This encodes CASGLGPPGELFF.

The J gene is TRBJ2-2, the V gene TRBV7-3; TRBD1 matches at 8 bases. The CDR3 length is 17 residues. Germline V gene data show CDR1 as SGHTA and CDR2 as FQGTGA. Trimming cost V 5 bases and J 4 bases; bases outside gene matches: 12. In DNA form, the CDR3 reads TGTGCCAGCAGCCTCTTGTTCGGACAGGGCGGCACCGGGGAGCTGTTTTTT. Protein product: CASSLLFGQGGTGELFF.

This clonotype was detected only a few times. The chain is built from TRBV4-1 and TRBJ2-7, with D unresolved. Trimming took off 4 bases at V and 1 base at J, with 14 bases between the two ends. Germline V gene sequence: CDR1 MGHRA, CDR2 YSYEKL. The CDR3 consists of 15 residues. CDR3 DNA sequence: TGCGCCAGCAGCCTATCGACCAGTAAGTCCTACGAGCAGTACTTC. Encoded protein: CASSLSTSKSYEQYF.

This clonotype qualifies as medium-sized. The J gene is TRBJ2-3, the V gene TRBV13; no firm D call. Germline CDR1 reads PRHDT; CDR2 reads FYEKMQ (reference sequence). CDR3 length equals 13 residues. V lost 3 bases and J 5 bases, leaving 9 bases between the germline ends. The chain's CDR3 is CASSLGVGDTQYF. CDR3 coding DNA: TGTGCCAGCAGCTTGGGCGTCGGAGATACGCAGTATTTT.

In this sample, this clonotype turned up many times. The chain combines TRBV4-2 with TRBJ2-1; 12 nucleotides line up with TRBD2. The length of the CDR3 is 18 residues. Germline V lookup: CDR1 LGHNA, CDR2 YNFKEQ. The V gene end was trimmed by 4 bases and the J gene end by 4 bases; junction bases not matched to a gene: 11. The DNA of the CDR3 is TGTGCCAGCAGCCGCCTCAGGGCGGGGACTAGCGGGTACAATGAGCAGTTCTTC. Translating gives CASSRLRAGTSGYNEQFF.

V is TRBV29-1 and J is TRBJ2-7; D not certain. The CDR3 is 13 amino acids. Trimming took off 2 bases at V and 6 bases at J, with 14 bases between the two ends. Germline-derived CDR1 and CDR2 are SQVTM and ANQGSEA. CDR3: CSVESGPNSEQYF. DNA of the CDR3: TGCAGCGTTGAATCGGGTCCAAACAGCGAGCAGTACTTC.

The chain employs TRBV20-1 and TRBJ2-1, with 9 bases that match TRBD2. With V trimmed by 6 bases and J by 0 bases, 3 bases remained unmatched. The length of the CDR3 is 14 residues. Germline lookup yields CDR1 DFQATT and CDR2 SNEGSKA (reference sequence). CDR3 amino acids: CSANSGSSYNEQFF. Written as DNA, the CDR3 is TGCAGTGCGAATAGCGGGAGCTCCTACAATGAGCAGTTCTTC.

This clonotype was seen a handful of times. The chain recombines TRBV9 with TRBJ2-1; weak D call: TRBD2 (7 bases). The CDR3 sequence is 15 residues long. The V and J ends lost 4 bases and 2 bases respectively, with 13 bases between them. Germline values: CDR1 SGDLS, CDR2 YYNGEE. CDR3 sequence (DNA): TGTGCCAGCAGCCTAGGGGGGGAGGCCTACAATGAGCAGTTCTTC. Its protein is CASSLGGEAYNEQFF.

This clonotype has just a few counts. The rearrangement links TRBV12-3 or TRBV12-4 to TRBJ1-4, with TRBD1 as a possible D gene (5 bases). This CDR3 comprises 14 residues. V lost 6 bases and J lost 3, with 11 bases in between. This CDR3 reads CASRPGDPNEKLFF. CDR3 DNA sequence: TGTGCCAGCAGGCCGGGGGATCCTAATGAAAAACTGTTTTTT.

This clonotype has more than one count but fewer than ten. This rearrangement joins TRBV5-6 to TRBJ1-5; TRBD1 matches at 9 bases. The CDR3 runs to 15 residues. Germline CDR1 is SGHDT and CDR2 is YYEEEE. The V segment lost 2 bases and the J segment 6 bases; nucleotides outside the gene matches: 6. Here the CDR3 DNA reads TGTGCCAGCAGCTTTGGACAGGGGTATCGTCAGCCCCAGCATTTT. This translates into CASSFGQGYRQPQHF.

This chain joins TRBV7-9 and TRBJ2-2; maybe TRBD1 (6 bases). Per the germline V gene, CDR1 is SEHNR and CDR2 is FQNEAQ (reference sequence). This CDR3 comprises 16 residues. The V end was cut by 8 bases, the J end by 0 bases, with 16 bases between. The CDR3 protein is CASPRGTGPNTGELFF. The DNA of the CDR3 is TGTGCCAGCCCCAGGGGAACGGGCCCGAACACCGGGGAGCTGTTTTTT.

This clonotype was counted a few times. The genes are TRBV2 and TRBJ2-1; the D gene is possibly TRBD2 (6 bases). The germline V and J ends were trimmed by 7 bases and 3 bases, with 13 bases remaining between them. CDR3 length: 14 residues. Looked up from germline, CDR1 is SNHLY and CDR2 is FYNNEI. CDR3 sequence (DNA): TGTGCCAGCATACGACTAGACAGCTACAATGAGCAGTTCTTC. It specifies CASIRLDSYNEQFF. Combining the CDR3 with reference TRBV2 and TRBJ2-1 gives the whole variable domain EPEVTQTPSHQVTQMGQEVILRCVPISNHLYFYWYRQILGQKVEFLVSFYNNEISEKSEIFDDQFSVERPDGSNFTLKIRSTKLEDSAMYFCASIRLDSYNEQFFGPGTRLTVL.

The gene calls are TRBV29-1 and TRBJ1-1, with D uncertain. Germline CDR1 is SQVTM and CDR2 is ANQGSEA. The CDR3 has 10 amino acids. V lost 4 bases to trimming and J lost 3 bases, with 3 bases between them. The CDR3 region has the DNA TGCAGCGTTGGTTACACTGAAGCTTTCTTT. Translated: CSVGYTEAFF.

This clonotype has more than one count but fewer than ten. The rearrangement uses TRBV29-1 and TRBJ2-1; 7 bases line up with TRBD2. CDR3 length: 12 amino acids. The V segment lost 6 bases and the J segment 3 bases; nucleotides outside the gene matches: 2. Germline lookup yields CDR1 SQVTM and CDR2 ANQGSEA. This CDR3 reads CSVGLDYNEQFF. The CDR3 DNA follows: TGCAGCGTAGGACTAGACTACAATGAGCAGTTCTTC.

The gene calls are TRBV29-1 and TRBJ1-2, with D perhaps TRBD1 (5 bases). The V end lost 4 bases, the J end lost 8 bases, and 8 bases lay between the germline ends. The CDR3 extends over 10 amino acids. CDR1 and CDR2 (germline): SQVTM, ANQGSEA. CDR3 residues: CSVAAGGYTF. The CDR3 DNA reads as TGCAGCGTTGCAGCAGGGGGCTACACCTTC. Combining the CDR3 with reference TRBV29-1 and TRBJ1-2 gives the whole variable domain SAVISQKPSRDICQRGTSLTIQCQVDSQVTMMFWYRQQPGQSLTLIATANQGSEATYESGFVIDKFPISRPNLTFSTLTVSNMSPEDSSIYLCSVAAGGYTFGSGTRLTVV.

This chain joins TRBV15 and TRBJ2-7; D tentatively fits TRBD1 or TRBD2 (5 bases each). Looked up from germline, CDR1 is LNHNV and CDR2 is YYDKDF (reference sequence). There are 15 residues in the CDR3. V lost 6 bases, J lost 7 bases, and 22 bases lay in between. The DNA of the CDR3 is TGTGCCACCAGACATCGGGGCGCGTCCTCCGGTGAGCAGTACTTC. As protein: CATRHRGASSGEQYF.

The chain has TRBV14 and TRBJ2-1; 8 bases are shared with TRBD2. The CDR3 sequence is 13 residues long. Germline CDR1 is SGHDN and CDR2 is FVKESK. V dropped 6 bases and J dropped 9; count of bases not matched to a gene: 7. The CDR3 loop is CASSPGGGLEQFF. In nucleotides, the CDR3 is TGTGCCAGCAGTCCGGGGGGGGGCCTTGAGCAGTTCTTC.

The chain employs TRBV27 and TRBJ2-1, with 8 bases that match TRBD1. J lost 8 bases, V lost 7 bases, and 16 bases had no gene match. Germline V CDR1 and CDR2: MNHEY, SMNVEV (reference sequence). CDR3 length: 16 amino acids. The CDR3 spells CASTLTPGQVGHEQFF. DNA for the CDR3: TGTGCCAGCACCTTAACTCCGGGACAGGTCGGCCATGAGCAGTTCTTC.

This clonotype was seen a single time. DNA of the CDR3: TGTGCCAGCAGTTTCGCCGGGAGGTATGGCTACACCTTC. It codes for CASSFAGRYGYTF. The chain uses TRBV6-5 and TRBJ1-2, with D uncertain. The CDR3 totals 13 residues. Germline V CDR1 and CDR2: MNHEY, SVGAGI. Trimming removed 4 bases from V and 5 bases from J, with 11 bases in between.

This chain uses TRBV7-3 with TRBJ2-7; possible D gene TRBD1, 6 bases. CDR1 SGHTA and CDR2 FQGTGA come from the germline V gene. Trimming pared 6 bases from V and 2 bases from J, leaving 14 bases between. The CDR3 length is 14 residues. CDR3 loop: CASSQDSLAYEQYF. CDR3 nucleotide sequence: TGTGCCAGCAGTCAGGACAGTTTGGCCTACGAGCAGTACTTC.

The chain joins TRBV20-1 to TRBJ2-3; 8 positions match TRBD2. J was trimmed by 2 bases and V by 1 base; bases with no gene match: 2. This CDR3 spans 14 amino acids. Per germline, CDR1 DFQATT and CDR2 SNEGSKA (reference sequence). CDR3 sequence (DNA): TGCAGTGCTAGAGGGACTAGCCTCACAGATACGCAGTATTTT. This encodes CSARGTSLTDTQYF.

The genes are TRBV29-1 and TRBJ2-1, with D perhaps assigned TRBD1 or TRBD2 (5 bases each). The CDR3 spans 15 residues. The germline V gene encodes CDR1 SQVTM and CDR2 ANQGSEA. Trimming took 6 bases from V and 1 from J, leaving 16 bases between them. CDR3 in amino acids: CSVEPGAPSYNEQFF. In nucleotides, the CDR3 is TGCAGCGTGGAGCCCGGGGCTCCGTCCTACAATGAGCAGTTCTTC.

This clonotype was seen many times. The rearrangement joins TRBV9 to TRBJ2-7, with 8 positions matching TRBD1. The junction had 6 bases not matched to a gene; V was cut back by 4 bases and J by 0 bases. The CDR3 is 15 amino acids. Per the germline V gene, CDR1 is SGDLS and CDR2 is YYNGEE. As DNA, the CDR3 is TGTGCCAGCAGCCCCAGGGGGCTTAGCTCCTACGAGCAGTACTTC. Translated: CASSPRGLSSYEQYF. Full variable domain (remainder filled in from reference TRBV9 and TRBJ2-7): DSGVTQTPKHLITATGQRVTLRCSPRSGDLSVYWYQQSLDQGLQFLIQYYNGEERAKGNILERFSAQQFPDLHSELNLSSLELGDSALYFCASSPRGLSSYEQYFGPGTRLTVT.

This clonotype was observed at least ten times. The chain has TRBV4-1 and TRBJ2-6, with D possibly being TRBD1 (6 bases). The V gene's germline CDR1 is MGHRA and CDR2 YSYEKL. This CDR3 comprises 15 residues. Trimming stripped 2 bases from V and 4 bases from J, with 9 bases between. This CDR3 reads CASSQNRAGANVLTF. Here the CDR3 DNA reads TGCGCCAGCAGCCAAAACAGGGCCGGGGCCAACGTCCTGACTTTC.

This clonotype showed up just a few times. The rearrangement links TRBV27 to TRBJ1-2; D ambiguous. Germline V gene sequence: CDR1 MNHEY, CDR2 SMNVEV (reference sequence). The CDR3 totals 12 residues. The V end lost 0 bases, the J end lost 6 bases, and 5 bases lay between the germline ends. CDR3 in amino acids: CASSLSGNGYTF. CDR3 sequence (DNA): TGTGCCAGCAGTTTATCGGGGAATGGCTACACCTTC.

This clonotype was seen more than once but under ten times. The CDR3 DNA reads TGTGCCAGCAGCCTGAGTGACTCGGGCGGGAGGTCGTACAATGAGCAGTTCTTC. Its translation is CASSLSDSGGRSYNEQFF. The V gene is TRBV3-1, the J gene TRBJ2-1, with 8 bases fitting TRBD2. The CDR3 is 18 amino acids. V lost 4 bases and J lost 4; bases outside the gene matches: 15. Germline assignment: CDR1 LGHDT and CDR2 YNNKEL (reference sequence).

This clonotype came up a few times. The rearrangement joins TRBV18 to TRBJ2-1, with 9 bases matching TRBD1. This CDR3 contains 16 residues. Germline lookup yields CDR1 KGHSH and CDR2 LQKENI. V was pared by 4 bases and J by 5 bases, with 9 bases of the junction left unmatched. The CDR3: CASSHKQGAPNNEQFF. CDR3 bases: TGTGCCAGCTCACACAAACAGGGGGCCCCGAACAATGAGCAGTTCTTC.